This record concerns one T cell receptor (beta chain) sequence. Its cognate antigen is unknown. The entry originates in a study of CD8+CD57+ T cells in acquired aplastic anemia. Study at large: The mean DNA yield obtained from sorted CD4+ and CD8+ cells came to 3 to 4 ug. Approximately 10 million reads were obtained on average for healthy donor CD4+ cells.

CDR3 and TCR beta VDJ profiling relied on genomic DNA as the template. A single record per CDR3 protein comes from TCRdb applying MiXCR to the reads. The table has about 180,000 distinct CDR3 sequences, under 55% seen once; the top ten hold approximately 2.9%. Notes on the study in general: Patients and controls shared under 30 CD8+ CDR3 sequences, highly expressed in patients. Patients and controls were not found to differ significantly in CD8+ Simpson's diversity.

This receptor was identified in a human donor in good health. The sample consisted of sorted CD4+, CD8+, or CD8+CD57+ T cells (not recorded which) from PBMCs.

The DNA for the CDR3 is TGCGCCAGCAGCTGGGGGGTCGGGAGAATGCCGACTAACTATGGCTACACCTTC. Translating it yields CASSWGVGRMPTNYGYTF. The chain carries TRBV5-1 and TRBJ1-2; D perhaps matches TRBD1 (5 bases). Looked up from germline, CDR1 is SGHRS and CDR2 is YFSETQ. The CDR3 is 18 residues long. V was pared by 3 bases and J by 0 bases, with 21 bases between.